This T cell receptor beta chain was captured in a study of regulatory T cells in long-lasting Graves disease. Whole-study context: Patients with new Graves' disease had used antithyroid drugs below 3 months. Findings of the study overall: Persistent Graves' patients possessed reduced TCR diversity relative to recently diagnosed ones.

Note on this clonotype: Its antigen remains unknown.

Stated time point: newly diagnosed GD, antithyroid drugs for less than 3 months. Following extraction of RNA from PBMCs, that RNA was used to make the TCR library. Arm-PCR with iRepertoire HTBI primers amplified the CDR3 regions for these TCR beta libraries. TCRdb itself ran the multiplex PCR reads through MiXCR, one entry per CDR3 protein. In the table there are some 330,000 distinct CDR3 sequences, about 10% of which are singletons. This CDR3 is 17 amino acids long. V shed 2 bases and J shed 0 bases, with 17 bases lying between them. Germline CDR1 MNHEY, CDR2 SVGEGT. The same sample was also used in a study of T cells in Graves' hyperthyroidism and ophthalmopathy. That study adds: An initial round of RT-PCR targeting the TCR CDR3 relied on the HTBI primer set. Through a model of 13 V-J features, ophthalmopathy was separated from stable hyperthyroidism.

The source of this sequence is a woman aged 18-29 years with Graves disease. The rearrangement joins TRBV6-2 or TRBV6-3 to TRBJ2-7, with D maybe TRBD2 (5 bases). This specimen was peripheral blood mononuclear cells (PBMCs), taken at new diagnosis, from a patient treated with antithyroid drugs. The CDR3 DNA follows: TGTGCCAGCAGTTACGGGCAGGATTTAGCGAGCTCCTACGAGCAGTACGTC. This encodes CASSYGQDLASSYEQYV.